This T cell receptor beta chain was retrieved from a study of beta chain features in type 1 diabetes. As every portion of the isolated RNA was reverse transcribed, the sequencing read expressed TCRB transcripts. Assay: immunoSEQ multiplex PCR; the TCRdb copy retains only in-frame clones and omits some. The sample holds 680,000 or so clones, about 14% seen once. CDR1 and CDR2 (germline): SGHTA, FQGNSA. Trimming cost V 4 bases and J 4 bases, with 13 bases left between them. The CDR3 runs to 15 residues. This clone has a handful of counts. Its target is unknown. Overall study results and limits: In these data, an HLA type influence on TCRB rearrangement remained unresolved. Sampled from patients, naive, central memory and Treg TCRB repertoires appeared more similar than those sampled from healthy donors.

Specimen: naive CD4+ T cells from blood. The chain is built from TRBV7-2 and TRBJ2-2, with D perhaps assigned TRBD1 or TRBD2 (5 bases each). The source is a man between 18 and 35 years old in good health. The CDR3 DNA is TGTGCCAGCAGCTCCAAGGGGACCCTCACCGGGGAGCTGTTTTTT. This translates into CASSSKGTLTGELFF. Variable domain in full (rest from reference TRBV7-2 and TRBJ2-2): GAGVSQSPSNKVTEKGKDVELRCDPISGHTALYWYRQSLGQGLEFLIYFQGNSAPDKSGLPSDRFSAERTGGSVSTLTIQRTQQEDSAVYLCASSSKGTLTGELFFGEGSRLTVL.